Sequencing of this TCR beta chain was carried out in a study of blood T cell repertoires in COVID-19. The V gene's germline CDR1 is MNHEY and CDR2 SVGAGI. CDR3 length: 11 amino acids. V lost 8 bases and J 2 bases, leaving 6 bases between the germline ends. Clones were read by immunoSEQ multiplex PCR, and TCRdb kept only the in-frame ones, dropping some. The sample has 200,000 to 250,000 clones, about 85% seen once. Sequencing was carried out using peripheral blood. The sequence was obtained from a man younger than 35 with active or convalescent COVID-19. The chain recombines TRBV6-5 with TRBJ2-5; possibly TRBD2 for D (5 bases). The CDR3 is CASRTQETQYF. Here the CDR3 DNA reads TGTGCCAGCCGGACTCAAGAGACCCAGTACTTC.